The sequence of this TCR beta chain was determined in a study of response to subunit inactivated influenza vaccine. This clonotype showed up just a few times. Each CDR3 protein is one row after TCRdb ran MiXCR on the RT-PCR reads. The sample records over 300,000 distinct CDR3 sequences, around a fifth being singletons. CDR1 and CDR2 from the germline V gene are SGHTA and FQGNSA. The CDR3 totals 15 residues. V gave up 1 base and J gave up 4 bases; unmatched junction bases: 2. The chain carries TRBV7-2 and TRBJ2-1; 9 bases agree with TRBD2. This material consisted of PBMCs from blood, taken approximately 20 months after vaccination. This TCR was recovered from a man between 50 and 75 years old who received an inactivated influenza vaccine. The CDR3 here is CASSLELAGYNEQFF. The DNA for the CDR3 is TGTGCCAGCAGCTTAGAGCTAGCGGGGTACAATGAGCAGTTCTTC.